Following are 21 T cell receptor beta chains from one sample sequenced in a study of chemoradiotherapy in HPV16-positive cancers. Clones were read by immunoSEQ multiplex PCR, and TCRdb kept only the in-frame ones, dropping some. This table holds tens of thousands of clones, roughly 87% found once. The starting material was blood, obtained from a patient who underwent chemoradiotherapy. Every receptor here comes from a human donor with HPV-associated anogenital cancer.

The chain joins TRBV27 to TRBJ2-3; TRBD2 matches 14 bases. The CDR3 is 17 residues long. Looked up from germline, CDR1 is MNHEY and CDR2 is SMNVEV (reference sequence). V lost 8 bases, J lost 5 bases, and 12 bases stayed unmatched. The CDR3: CASCSPSGTSGRDTQYF. DNA of the CDR3: TGTGCCAGCTGCTCACCTTCCGGGACTAGCGGGAGAGATACGCAGTATTTT.

This chain uses TRBV30 with TRBJ2-3, with 10 bases matching TRBD2. V lost 5 bases and J lost 5; bases outside the gene matches: 7. The CDR3 covers 14 residues. CDR1 GTSNPN and CDR2 SVGIG come from the germline V gene (reference sequence). For the CDR3, the DNA is TGTGCCTGGTCTCCGGGACTAGCGATAGATACGCAGTATTTT. As protein: CAWSPGLAIDTQYF.

The chain carries TRBV7-2 and TRBJ2-3, with 11 positions matching TRBD2. The junction had 7 bases not matched to a gene; V was cut back by 3 bases and J by 2 bases. The CDR3 consists of 17 residues. Germline CDR1 is SGHTA and CDR2 is FQGNSA. CDR3: CASSLRPSGGTTDTQYF. CDR3 in DNA: TGTGCCAGCAGCTTGCGCCCTAGCGGGGGGACCACAGATACGCAGTATTTT.

The chain joins TRBV5-6 to TRBJ2-7; 10 bases align to TRBD1. The CDR3 runs to 14 residues. V dropped 4 bases and J dropped 4; count of bases not matched to a gene: 5. Looked up from germline, CDR1 is SGHDT and CDR2 is YYEEEE. In DNA, the CDR3 is TGTGCCAGCAGCACCGGGACAGGGGTGTACGAGCAGTACTTC. It translates to CASSTGTGVYEQYF.

This chain uses TRBV7-2 with TRBJ1-2, with D perhaps matching TRBD1 (5 bases). Trimming removed 3 bases at V and 6 bases at J, with 8 bases between. This CDR3 is 12 amino acids long. Germline V lookup: CDR1 SGHTA, CDR2 FQGNSA. CDR3 region: CASSLRQHGYTF. CDR3 DNA: TGTGCCAGCAGCTTGAGACAGCATGGCTACACCTTC.

V and J are TRBV2 and TRBJ2-5; the match to TRBD1 covers 9 bases. J lost 4 bases, V lost 8 bases, and 8 bases had no gene match. This CDR3 has 14 residues. CDR1 and CDR2 (germline): SNHLY, FYNNEI. Written as DNA, the CDR3 is TGTGCCAGCGGGAACAGGGGGCTAGGAGAGACCCAGTACTTC. Translating gives CASGNRGLGETQYF.

The chain has TRBV5-6 and TRBJ2-7, with 8 bases that match TRBD2. The CDR3 extends over 15 amino acids. J lost 0 bases, V lost 2 bases, and 4 bases had no gene match. Germline V lookup: CDR1 SGHDT, CDR2 YYEEEE. The CDR3 spells CASSLGGTSSYEQYF. In DNA form, the CDR3 reads TGTGCCAGCAGCTTAGGCGGGACTAGCTCCTACGAGCAGTACTTC.

The V gene is TRBV6-1, the J gene TRBJ2-7; D is unresolved. This CDR3 region has 13 residues. Germline V gene lookup returns CDR1 MNHNS and CDR2 SASEGT. Trimming shortened V by 6 bases and J by 6 bases, and 15 bases separated the two germline ends. Written as DNA, the CDR3 is TGTGCCAGCAGCCCTATGGGGAATTTCGAGCAGTACTTC. It encodes CASSPMGNFEQYF.

The V and J genes are TRBV5-1 and TRBJ2-7; a possible D gene is TRBD1 (5 bases). CDR1 is SGHRS, CDR2 YFSETQ, per germline. Trimming stripped 3 bases from V and 2 bases from J, with 15 bases between. The CDR3 is 15 residues long. This CDR3 is CASSSLGEAPYEQYF. In DNA, the CDR3 is TGCGCCAGCAGCTCCTTAGGGGAAGCGCCCTACGAGCAGTACTTC.

The genes are TRBV7-6 and TRBJ2-1; TRBD2 matches 8 bases. With 4 bases clipped from V and 4 bases from J, the junction kept 3 bases outside the gene matches. The V gene's germline CDR1 is SGHVS and CDR2 FNYEAQ. The CDR3 has 14 amino acids. CDR3 sequence reads: CASSSTSGYNEQFF. The CDR3 DNA reads as TGTGCCAGCAGCTCTACTAGCGGTTACAATGAGCAGTTCTTC.

This chain connects TRBV5-4 to TRBJ2-5; 11 nucleotides match TRBD2. CDR3 length: 16 amino acids. Germline V lookup: CDR1 SGHNT, CDR2 YYREEE (reference sequence). Germline trimming cut 2 bases from V and 4 bases from J; bases unmatched to any gene: 7. The CDR3 region has the DNA TGTGCCAGCAGCTTAGGAACTAGCGGGGGACGAGAGACCCAGTACTTC. It codes for CASSLGTSGGRETQYF.

The chain employs TRBV13 and TRBJ2-3; D ambiguous. Trimming cost V 1 base and J 0 bases, with 8 bases left between them. The CDR3 totals 15 residues. Germline CDR1 is PRHDT and CDR2 is FYEKMQ (reference sequence). The CDR3 DNA sequence: TGTGCCAGCAGCTTAGAGGGCAGGAGCACAGATACGCAGTATTTT. Encoded protein: CASSLEGRSTDTQYF.

V and J are TRBV29-1 and TRBJ1-1; unclear D gene. The CDR3 loop spans 11 amino acids. The germline V gene has CDR1 SQVTM and CDR2 ANQGSEA. V was clipped by 2 bases and J by 0 bases, with 1 base between them. CDR3 in amino acids: CSVEMNTEAFF. CDR3 nucleotides: TGCAGCGTTGAAATGAACACTGAAGCTTTCTTT.

The rearrangement joins TRBV19 to TRBJ2-4; TRBD1 matches 9 bases. Per germline, CDR1 LNHDA and CDR2 SQIVND (reference sequence). This CDR3 has 16 amino acids. After removal of 7 bases from V and 8 bases from J, the junction contained 15 bases not matched to a gene. In nucleotides, the CDR3 is TGTGCCAGTAATGACCCGAGGACAGGGGATGTTGACATTCAGTACTTC. Translating it yields CASNDPRTGDVDIQYF.

This chain joins TRBV21-1 and TRBJ2-1; the listed D gene, TRBD1, was not tested against the DNA. TRBV21-1 is given as a pseudogene. This CDR3 region has 13 residues. The CDR3: CALARFSYNEQFF. In nucleotides, the CDR3 is TGTGCCTTGGCCCGATTCTCCTACAATGAGCAGTTCTTC.

The rearrangement joins TRBV16 to TRBJ1-5; a weak D match, TRBD1 (5 bases). The CDR3 has 15 amino acids. The V end was cut by 7 bases, the J end by 2 bases, with 15 bases between. Germline CDR1 is KGHSY and CDR2 is FQNENV. CDR3 DNA sequence: TGTGCCAGCACCTGGGAACAGGTGGGCAATCAGCCCCAGCATTTT. It yields the protein CASTWEQVGNQPQHF. The full variable domain, rest sourced from reference TRBV16 and TRBJ1-5, is GEEVAQTPKHLVRGEGQKAKLYCAPIKGHSYVFWYQQVLKNEFKFLISFQNENVFDETGMPKERFSAKCLPNSPCSLEIQATKLEDSAVYFCASTWEQVGNQPQHFGDGTRLSIL.

The chain carries TRBV7-9 and TRBJ2-5; D is possibly TRBD1 (5 bases). Germline V gene lookup returns CDR1 SEHNR and CDR2 FQNEAQ (reference sequence). The ends were cut back, 2 bases at V and 1 base at J, with 8 bases in the middle. The CDR3 is 14 residues long. CDR3 coding DNA: TGTGCCAGCAGCTTACGGACATCCCAAGAGACCCAGTACTTC. The encoded protein is CASSLRTSQETQYF.

The chain combines TRBV2 with TRBJ1-1; D is unclear. Germline V lookup: CDR1 SNHLY, CDR2 FYNNEI. The CDR3 loop spans 13 amino acids. V shed 3 bases and J shed 1 base, with 6 bases lying between them. CDR3 amino acids: CASSDGWNTEAFF. The CDR3 region has the DNA TGTGCCAGCAGTGACGGATGGAACACTGAAGCTTTCTTT.

This clone was counted once. The chain uses TRBV18 and TRBJ2-3; 7 bases line up with TRBD2. V lost 3 bases and J lost 2; bases outside the gene matches: 8. This CDR3 region has 16 residues. Looked up from germline, CDR1 is KGHSH and CDR2 is LQKENI. CDR3 in DNA: TGTGCCAGCTCACCTACGCAGGGACTAACCACAGATACGCAGTATTTT. Its protein is CASSPTQGLTTDTQYF.

The V gene is TRBV5-1, the J gene TRBJ1-3; 8 nucleotides match TRBD1. The CDR3 has 15 residues. Trimming removed 4 bases from V and 2 bases from J; junction bases left unmatched: 5. CDR1 is SGHRS and CDR2 is YFSETQ in the germline V gene. The CDR3: CASSPGTGTGNTIYF. In DNA form, the CDR3 reads TGCGCCAGCAGCCCCGGGACAGGCACTGGAAACACCATATATTTT.

The V gene is TRBV5-4, the J gene TRBJ2-2; weak D call: TRBD1 (5 bases). CDR1 is SGHNT and CDR2 is YYREEE in the germline V gene (reference sequence). The germline V and J ends were trimmed by 4 bases and 0 bases, with 10 bases remaining between them. This CDR3 spans 15 amino acids. The CDR3 spells CASSPPTANTGELFF. In nucleotides, the CDR3 is TGTGCCAGCAGCCCCCCGACAGCGAACACCGGGGAGCTGTTTTTT.